Below, one T cell receptor (beta chain) is given with its context. What it binds is unknown. The data stem from a study of shared clonotypes between healthy human individuals. Broader study findings: Generation probability values for non-shared clonotypes were lower than those for clonotypes shared by all four donors. The genetic and exposure-history diversity represented was limited by few donors.

Genomic DNA from each subset was divided evenly over several immunoSEQ plates. Under the authors' procedure: With immunoSEQ giving junction-only sequences and no quality scores, filtering differed. Produced via immunoSEQ multiplex PCR; TCRdb's table is partial and in-frame only. The DNA gave D and trimming, while V, J and clone size come from that table. The repertoire has roughly 2.5 million clones, just over 90% of them found once; the top ten carry 0.14%. V shed 1 base, J shed 4 bases, and the junction held 7 bases outside the gene matches. Per the germline V gene, CDR1 is LNHNV and CDR2 is YYDKDF (reference sequence). The CDR3 is 16 amino acids.

The TCR was taken from a man between 18 and 35 years old in good health. The specimen was naive CD4+ T cells sorted from blood. Indicated subset: CD45RA+ positively selected. The genes are TRBV15 and TRBJ1-5; 7 bases line up with TRBD1. This CDR3 reads CATSRGGTEVNQPQHF. The CDR3 nucleotides are TGTGCCACCAGCAGAGGCGGGACAGAAGTAAATCAGCCCCAGCATTTT.